This is a list of T cell receptor beta chains from one sample in a study of CD8+ T cells in alopecia areata. The assay was immunoSEQ multiplex PCR, and TCRdb's table has in-frame clones only and misses some. Of about 140,000 clones listed, more than 85% are singletons. The sample here was CD8+ T cells sorted from blood, taken at week 4, from a patient treated with tofacitinib. Receptors originate from a human donor with alopecia areata. Each CDR3 is given without its conserved first and last residue.

j_gene: TRBJ2-7
v_gene: TRBV5-4
CDR3aa: ASSLAGTYEQY

j_gene: TRBJ2-7
v_gene: TRBV7-8
CDR3aa: ASSPGGLEQY

j_gene: TRBJ2-7
v_gene: TRBV7-8
CDR3aa: ASSLENGDSREEQY

j_gene: TRBJ2-6
v_gene: TRBV5-4
CDR3aa: ASSSQHLDSVSGANVLT

j_gene: TRBJ2-5
v_gene: TRBV7-9
CDR3aa: ASSSPKRDRGTEETQY

j_gene: TRBJ2-1
v_gene: TRBV9
CDR3aa: ASSAPLAGGNIGEQF

j_gene: TRBJ2-7
v_gene: TRBV30
CDR3aa: AWSHGTGVYEQY

j_gene: TRBJ1-5
v_gene: TRBV27
CDR3aa: ASSLTINQPQH

j_gene: TRBJ2-2
v_gene: TRBV6-5
CDR3aa: ASSYGGTGELF

j_gene: TRBJ2-7
v_gene: TRBV29-1
CDR3aa: SFTGAGAYEQY

j_gene: TRBJ2-7
v_gene: TRBV9
CDR3aa: ASSPLLGTSPHYEQY

j_gene: TRBJ2-7
v_gene: TRBV27
CDR3aa: ASRTGTDPYEQY

j_gene: TRBJ2-1
v_gene: TRBV9
CDR3aa: ASSVGVYVKLYNEQF

j_gene: TRBJ2-2
v_gene: TRBV5-1
CDR3aa: ASSQGQGSTGELF

j_gene: TRBJ2-7
v_gene: TRBV29-1
CDR3aa: SALEESSYEQY

j_gene: TRBJ2-4
v_gene: TRBV2
CDR3aa: ASSEVGGSNIQY

j_gene: TRBJ2-5
v_gene: TRBV5-6
CDR3aa: ASSAGTSGQETQY

j_gene: TRBJ2-7
v_gene: TRBV5-1
CDR3aa: ASSSPSYEQY

j_gene: TRBJ1-1
v_gene: TRBV6-5
CDR3aa: ASSYSSGSLAF

j_gene: TRBJ1-1
v_gene: TRBV27
CDR3aa: ASSSGQGMNTEAF

j_gene: TRBJ2-1
v_gene: TRBV29-1
CDR3aa: SVETSGSYNEQF

j_gene: TRBJ2-7
v_gene: TRBV7-9
CDR3aa: ASSLDALEQY

j_gene: TRBJ2-7
v_gene: TRBV4-1
CDR3aa: ASSQAAPSYEQY

j_gene: TRBJ2-7
v_gene: TRBV27
CDR3aa: ASSSGLGGRLYEQY

j_gene: TRBJ2-7
v_gene: TRBV19
CDR3aa: ASSAGLGGYEQY

j_gene: TRBJ2-3
v_gene: TRBV7-9
CDR3aa: ASSSGLAGREDTQY

j_gene: TRBJ2-3
v_gene: TRBV7-6
CDR3aa: ASSFRADTQY

j_gene: TRBJ1-1
v_gene: TRBV13
CDR3aa: ASSLGGRATEAF

j_gene: TRBJ2-7
v_gene: TRBV29-1
CDR3aa: SVEYPGQGAWEQY

j_gene: TRBJ2-3
v_gene: TRBV28
CDR3aa: ASREDFFTDTQY

j_gene: TRBJ2-1
v_gene: TRBV5-4
CDR3aa: ASSGGLAGEGVNEQF

j_gene: TRBJ2-1
v_gene: TRBV29-1
CDR3aa: SVEDQRLAGANEQF

j_gene: TRBJ2-3
v_gene: TRBV5-1
CDR3aa: ASSSGQGYTDTQY

j_gene: TRBJ1-1
v_gene: TRBV19
CDR3aa: ASSITADRLNTEAF

j_gene: TRBJ1-5
v_gene: TRBV7-9
CDR3aa: ASSLNVGSNQPQH

j_gene: TRBJ2-3
v_gene: TRBV7-3
CDR3aa: ASSSSGLTDTQY

j_gene: TRBJ2-3
v_gene: TRBV4-1
CDR3aa: ASSQPSRMDTQY

j_gene: TRBJ1-1
v_gene: TRBV30
CDR3aa: AWSPGTEAF

j_gene: TRBJ2-3
v_gene: TRBV5-6
CDR3aa: ASSLWGGTDTQY

j_gene: TRBJ1-1
v_gene: TRBV5-1
CDR3aa: ASSLGWEGTEAF

j_gene: TRBJ1-1
v_gene: TRBV5-1
CDR3aa: ASSLDPGTIEAF

j_gene: TRBJ1-1
v_gene: TRBV5-1
CDR3aa: ASSVGTGNTEAF

j_gene: TRBJ2-2
v_gene: TRBV29-1
CDR3aa: SFRQGVNTGELF

j_gene: TRBJ2-7
v_gene: TRBV4-1
CDR3aa: ASSQEGLGRYEQY

j_gene: TRBJ2-1
v_gene: TRBV6-5
CDR3aa: ASSYGRLAEHNEQF

j_gene: TRBJ2-7
v_gene: TRBV6-5
CDR3aa: ASSSRYREFGEQY

j_gene: TRBJ2-5
v_gene: TRBV29-1
CDR3aa: SVEIGPAETQY

j_gene: TRBJ2-5
v_gene: TRBV6-5
CDR3aa: ASSYPLAETQY

j_gene: TRBJ2-7
v_gene: TRBV4-1
CDR3aa: ASSQRTGSYEQY

j_gene: TRBJ2-3
v_gene: TRBV7-6
CDR3aa: ASSPVRGDTQY

j_gene: TRBJ2-3
v_gene: TRBV9
CDR3aa: ASSVGGDPGS

j_gene: TRBJ1-6
v_gene: TRBV7-2
CDR3aa: ASSIGPLGSPLH

j_gene: TRBJ2-7
v_gene: TRBV7-8
CDR3aa: ASSSTGADEQY

j_gene: TRBJ2-7
v_gene: TRBV10-3
CDR3aa: AIRHGPLFEEQY